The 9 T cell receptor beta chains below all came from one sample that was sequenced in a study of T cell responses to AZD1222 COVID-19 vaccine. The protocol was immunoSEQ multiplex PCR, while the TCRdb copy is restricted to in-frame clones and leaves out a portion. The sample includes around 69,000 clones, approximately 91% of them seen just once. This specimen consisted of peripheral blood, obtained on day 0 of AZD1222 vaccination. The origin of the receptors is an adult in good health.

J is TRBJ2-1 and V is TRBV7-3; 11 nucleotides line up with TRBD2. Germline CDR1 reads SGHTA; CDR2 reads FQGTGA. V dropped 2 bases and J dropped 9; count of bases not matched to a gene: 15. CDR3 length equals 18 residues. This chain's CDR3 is CASSLAPGGSGRVSEQFF. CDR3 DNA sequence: TGTGCCAGCAGCTTAGCACCCGGTGGTAGCGGGAGGGTCAGTGAGCAGTTCTTC.

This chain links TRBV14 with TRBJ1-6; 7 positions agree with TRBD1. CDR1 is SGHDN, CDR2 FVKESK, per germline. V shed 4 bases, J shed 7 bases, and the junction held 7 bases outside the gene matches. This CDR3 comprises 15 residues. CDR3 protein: CASSPDRVRNSPLHF. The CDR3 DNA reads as TGTGCCAGCAGCCCCGACAGGGTTCGGAATTCACCCCTCCACTTT.

The CDR3 here is CASSPIGGELFF. The CDR3 DNA follows: TGTGCCAGCAGCCCCATAGGCGGGGAGCTGTTTTTT. The J gene is TRBJ2-2, the V gene TRBV5-6; no clear D. CDR1 is SGHDT and CDR2 is YYEEEE in the germline V gene. The CDR3 runs to 12 residues. Trimming shortened V by 4 bases and J by 7 bases, and 8 bases separated the two germline ends.

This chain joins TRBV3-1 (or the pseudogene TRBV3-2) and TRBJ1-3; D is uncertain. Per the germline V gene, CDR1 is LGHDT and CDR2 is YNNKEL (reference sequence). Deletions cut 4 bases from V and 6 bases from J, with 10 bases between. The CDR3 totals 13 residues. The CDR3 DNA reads TGTGCCAGCAGCCTCTCAAGGGTAAACACCATATATTTT. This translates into CASSLSRVNTIYF.

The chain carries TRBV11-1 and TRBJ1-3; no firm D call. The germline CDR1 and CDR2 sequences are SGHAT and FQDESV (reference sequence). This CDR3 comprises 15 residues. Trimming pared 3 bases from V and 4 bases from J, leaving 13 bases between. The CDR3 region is CASSFSNPPGNTIYF. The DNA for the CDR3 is TGTGCCAGCAGCTTCAGTAACCCGCCAGGAAACACCATATATTTT.

The CDR3 DNA is TGCGCCAGCAGCGGGCCCGGCCGGGGAGCTTTCTTT. This encodes CASSGPGRGAFF. V usage is TRBV10-1 and J usage is TRBJ1-1; no definite D call. Per germline, CDR1 WNHNN and CDR2 SYGVQD (reference sequence). Trimming stripped 6 bases from V and 10 bases from J, with 15 bases between. This CDR3 is built from 12 residues.

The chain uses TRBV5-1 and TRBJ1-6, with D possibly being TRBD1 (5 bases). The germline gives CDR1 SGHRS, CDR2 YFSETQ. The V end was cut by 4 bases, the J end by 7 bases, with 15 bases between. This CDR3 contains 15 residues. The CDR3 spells CASSPEGPSNSPLHF. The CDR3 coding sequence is TGCGCCAGCAGCCCGGAGGGGCCCTCGAATTCACCCCTCCACTTT.

CDR3 bases: TGTGCCAGCAGCAACAGGGGAATGAACGAGCAGTACTTC. Its protein is CASSNRGMNEQYF. The gene calls are TRBV25-1 and TRBJ2-7, with TRBD1 identical over 7 bases. This CDR3 region has 13 residues. Looked up from germline, CDR1 is MGHDK and CDR2 is SYGVNS. The V gene end was trimmed by 6 bases and the J gene end by 5 bases; junction bases not matched to a gene: 7.

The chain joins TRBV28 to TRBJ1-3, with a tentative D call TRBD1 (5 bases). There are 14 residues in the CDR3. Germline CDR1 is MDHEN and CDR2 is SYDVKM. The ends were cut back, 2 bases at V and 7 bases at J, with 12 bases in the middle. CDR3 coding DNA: TGTGCCAGCAGTTTAACGCAGGGATGGAACACCATATATTTT. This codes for CASSLTQGWNTIYF.